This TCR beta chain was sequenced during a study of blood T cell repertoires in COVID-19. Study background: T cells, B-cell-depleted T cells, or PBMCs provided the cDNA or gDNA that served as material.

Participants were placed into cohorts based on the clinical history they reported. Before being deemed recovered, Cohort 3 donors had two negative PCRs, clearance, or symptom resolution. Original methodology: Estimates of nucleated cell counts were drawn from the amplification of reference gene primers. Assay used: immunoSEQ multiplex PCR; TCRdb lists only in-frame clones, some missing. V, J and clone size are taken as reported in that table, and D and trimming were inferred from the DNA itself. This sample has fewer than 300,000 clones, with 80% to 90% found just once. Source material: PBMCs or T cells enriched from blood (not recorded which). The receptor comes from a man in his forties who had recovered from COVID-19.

Written as DNA, the CDR3 is TGTGCCAGCAGCTTAGTAGGCCGGAGGAATGAGCAGTTCTTC. As protein: CASSLVGRRNEQFF. This chain joins TRBV7-2 and TRBJ2-1; the D gene is possibly TRBD2 (5 bases). Looked up from germline, CDR1 is SGHTA and CDR2 is FQGNSA. CDR3 size: 14 residues. The V gene lost 1 base and the J gene lost 7 bases, with 11 bases spanning the gap.